This TCR beta chain was sequenced for a study of shared clonotypes between healthy human individuals. Data came from immunoSEQ multiplex PCR; TCRdb stores just in-frame clones and leaves some out. The sample shows some 2,100,000 clones, almost 96% of them seen only once. The CDR3 totals 10 residues. CDR1 and CDR2 (germline): DFQATT, SNEGSKA (reference sequence). Comments on this clone: What it binds is unknown.

Study outcomes and limitations: On the whole, naive subsets had larger estimated richness than memory subsets had.

None of the donors, who were healthy HIV-negative adults, had recently had acute infections or vaccinations. CD45RA-negative memory and CD45RA+ naive subsets were split from the CD4+ cells. This TCR derives from a man aged 18 to 29 in good health. The genes are TRBV20-1 and TRBJ2-1, with unresolved D. Specimen: naive CD4+ T cells sorted from blood. Subset given: CD45RA+ positively selected. In DNA form, the CDR3 reads TGCAGGGCCAATAGGAATGAGCAGTTCTTC. Translation: CRANRNEQFF.